These T cell receptor beta chains were read from a single sample in a study of cytomegalovirus exposure and HLA in healthy donors. Clones were read by immunoSEQ multiplex PCR, and TCRdb kept only the in-frame ones, dropping some. This sample carries 99,000 or so clones, 80% of them seen once, and the ten largest clones take around 6.9%. The sequencing input was PBMCs. These receptors were taken from a man aged 25 to 45 in good health and CMV-seropositive. Both conserved end residues are part of each CDR3. D genes are given only for firm matches. Only some rows state a clone size, as once, few, many or a class for expanded clones.

d_call	j_call	clone_size	v_call	cdr3_aa	cdr3_nt
NA	TRBJ1-5	NA	TRBV6-1	CASSGREFNSNQPQHF	TGTGCCAGCAGTGGCAGGGAATTTAATAGCAATCAGCCCCAGCATTTT
NA	TRBJ1-2	NA	TRBV7-9	CASSPGSAGYTF	TGTGCCAGCAGCCCAGGATCGGCTGGCTACACCTTC
NA	TRBJ2-3	NA	TRBV5-4	CASRLFQQGPDTQYF	TGTGCCAGCCGACTTTTTCAACAGGGTCCCGATACGCAGTATTTT
TRBD1	TRBJ1-6	NA	TRBV27	CASSLGQGRSPLHF	TGTGCCAGCAGTTTAGGACAGGGCAGGTCACCCCTCCACTTT
NA	TRBJ1-1	NA	TRBV5-4	CASSSASGENTDAFF	TGTGCCAGCAGCTCTGCATCAGGGGAAAACACTGACGCTTTCTTT
NA	TRBJ1-2	few	TRBV28	CASSPRQYGYTF	TGTGCCAGCAGTCCTAGACAGTATGGCTACACCTTC
NA	TRBJ1-5	NA	TRBV7-6	CASSLGSMNQPQHF	TGTGCCAGCAGCTTAGGCAGTATGAATCAGCCCCAGCATTTT
NA	TRBJ2-7	NA	TRBV5-1	CASSLRGPMYEQYF	TGCGCCAGCAGCTTAAGGGGTCCAATGTACGAGCAGTACTTC
TRBD1	TRBJ1-5	NA	TRBV10-3	CAIGQGLNQPQHF	TGTGCCATTGGACAGGGCCTGAATCAGCCCCAGCATTTT
TRBD2	TRBJ2-5	NA	TRBV5-1	CASSLTSGGRETQYF	TGCGCCAGCAGCTTAACTAGCGGGGGGCGAGAGACCCAGTACTTC
NA	TRBJ1-5	few	TRBV2	CASSDGYQPQHF	TGTGCCAGCAGTGACGGGTACCAGCCCCAGCATTTT
TRBD1	TRBJ2-7	once	TRBV29-1	CSVLTGTGLDEQYF	TGCAGCGTTCTGACCGGGACAGGGTTAGACGAGCAGTACTTC
NA	TRBJ1-4	NA	TRBV29-1	CSVAGATNEKLFF	TGCAGCGTTGCCGGAGCAACTAATGAAAAACTGTTTTTT
TRBD1	TRBJ2-7	NA	TRBV27	CASSLAGQGMIYEQYF	TGTGCCAGCAGTTTGGCAGGACAGGGGATGATCTACGAGCAGTACTTC
TRBD1	TRBJ2-1	NA	TRBV4-1	CASSLGTDLYNEQFF	TGCGCCAGCAGTCTAGGGACAGATTTGTACAATGAGCAGTTCTTC
NA	TRBJ1-1	NA	TRBV5-5	CASSLTVIAEAFF	TGTGCCAGCAGCTTGACAGTGATCGCTGAAGCTTTCTTT
NA	TRBJ2-7	few	TRBV27	CASRAGQGVREQYF	TGTGCCAGCAGAGCCGGTCAGGGCGTCCGCGAGCAGTACTTC
TRBD1	TRBJ1-2	few	TRBV28	CASSLGQGYGYTF	TGTGCCAGCAGTTTGGGACAGGGCTATGGCTACACCTTC
NA	TRBJ1-5	once	TRBV19	CASSMRGSNQPQHF	TGTGCCAGTAGTATGAGGGGGAGCAATCAGCCCCAGCATTTT
NA	TRBJ2-7	NA	TRBV7-2	CASSLGAAVSYEQYF	TGTGCCAGCAGCTTAGGAGCGGCGGTCTCCTACGAGCAGTACTTC
TRBD2	TRBJ2-1	once	TRBV5-8	CASSPLPGLASDEQFF	TGTGCCAGCAGCCCCTTACCGGGACTAGCATCCGATGAGCAGTTCTTC
TRBD2	TRBJ2-3	once	TRBV11-2	CASSPLAGGRDTQYF	TGTGCCAGCAGCCCACTAGCGGGGGGGCGAGATACGCAGTATTTT
NA	TRBJ1-1	NA	TRBV5-1	CASSLEQFTEAFF	TGCGCCAGCAGCTTGGAACAGTTCACTGAAGCTTTCTTT
TRBD1	TRBJ1-2	NA	TRBV30	CAWWLGGTAYGYTF	TGTGCCTGGTGGCTCGGAGGGACAGCCTATGGCTACACCTTC
TRBD1	TRBJ1-2	NA	TRBV2	CASRGQGAHFYGYTF	TGTGCCAGCAGGGGACAGGGGGCTCACTTCTATGGCTACACCTTC
NA	TRBJ1-1	NA	TRBV28	CASKPPGGEAFF	TGTGCCAGCAAACCCCCGGGGGGGGAAGCTTTCTTT
TRBD1	TRBJ2-7	NA	TRBV11-2	CASSLWDRTYEQYF	TGTGCCAGCAGCTTATGGGACAGAACCTACGAGCAGTACTTC
NA	TRBJ2-7	NA	TRBV6-1	CASSGGTARGEQYF	TGTGCCAGCAGTGGGGGGACGGCGCGGGGCGAGCAGTACTTC
NA	TRBJ1-2	NA	TRBV5-4	CASSLRRVDYGYTF	TGTGCCAGCAGCTTGCGCAGGGTCGACTATGGCTACACCTTC
NA	TRBJ1-6	few	TRBV29-1	CSAREDPNSPLHF	TGCAGCGCCCGGGAGGATCCGAATTCACCCCTCCACTTT
TRBD1	TRBJ1-2	NA	TRBV7-8	CASSLGGDRGDLNYGYTF	TGTGCCAGCAGCTTAGGGGGGGACAGGGGGGACCTTAACTATGGCTACACCTTC
NA	TRBJ1-5	NA	TRBV9	CASSSSGERNQPQHF	TGTGCCAGCAGCTCATCAGGGGAACGAAATCAGCCCCAGCATTTT
NA	TRBJ1-5	NA	TRBV7-8	CASSLGGWRSNQPQHF	TGTGCCAGCAGCCTTGGAGGGTGGAGGAGCAATCAGCCCCAGCATTTT
NA	TRBJ2-7	NA	TRBV28	CASSWWFQGRSYEQYF	TGTGCCAGCAGTTGGTGGTTCCAGGGGCGATCCTACGAGCAGTACTTC
TRBD2	TRBJ2-7	NA	TRBV7-9	CASRTGGSEQYF	TGTGCCAGCAGGACGGGGGGTAGTGAGCAGTACTTC
NA	TRBJ1-6	few	TRBV6-6	CASSLGIRAEALHF	TGTGCCAGCAGTCTCGGGATAAGAGCTGAGGCCCTCCACTTT
TRBD1	TRBJ2-5	few	TRBV6-1	CASSERGQGARETQYF	TGTGCCAGCAGTGAGAGGGGACAGGGGGCTCGAGAGACCCAGTACTTC
NA	TRBJ1-1	NA	TRBV5-4	CASSLRDLNQAFF	TGTGCCAGCAGCTTGAGAGATCTCAACCAAGCTTTCTTT
TRBD1	TRBJ2-5	NA	TRBV5-1	CASSLEGAETQYF	TGCGCCAGCAGCTTGGAGGGGGCAGAGACCCAGTACTTC
TRBD1	TRBJ1-1	once	TRBV10-3	CAISAYRGRTEAFF	TGTGCCATCAGTGCGTACAGGGGGCGGACTGAAGCTTTCTTT
NA	TRBJ2-1	NA	TRBV21-1	CASSKRRTSGVDEQFF	TGTGCCAGCAGCAAAAGGCGGACTAGCGGGGTCGATGAGCAGTTCTTC
NA	TRBJ2-3	NA	TRBV7-9	CASSFVDTQYF	TGTGCCAGCAGCTTCGTGGATACGCAGTATTTT
NA	TRBJ2-5	NA	TRBV11-2	CASSRTVSEETQYF	TGTGCCAGCAGCCGGACAGTGTCTGAAGAGACCCAGTACTTC